This T cell receptor beta chain came from a study of STAT5B mutations in CD4+ large granular lymphocyte leukemia. Measured with immunoSEQ multiplex PCR; TCRdb has only the in-frame clones, and not every one. The repertoire holds 9,800 or so clones, with 70% to 85% as singletons. Comment on this clone: What it binds is unknown.

The J segment lost 4 bases and the V segment lost 1 base, leaving 9 bases of the junction unmatched. The CDR3 totals 16 residues. Germline V CDR1 and CDR2: SGHRS, YFSETQ. Findings and caveats of the study: Compared with healthy controls (2/35), patient top clones favored TRBV06 (8/27). CD4-sorted patient repertoires seemed more clonal than healthy CD4+ repertoires.

The clonotype comes from a man in his sixties with CD4+ T-cell large granular lymphocyte leukemia. Sample: PBMCs. The chain joins TRBV5-1 to TRBJ2-3; 7 nucleotides align to TRBD2. The DNA of the CDR3 is TGCGCCAGCAGCTTGCTCCTAGCGGAGAGGGCAGATACGCAGTATTTT. This sequence encodes CASSLLLAERADTQYF.